The T cell receptor beta chain under discussion was sequenced for a study of regulatory T cells in long-lasting Graves disease (dated by TCRdb to the early 2020s). Describing the broader study: In the newly diagnosed Graves' disease group, patients had been taking antithyroid drugs for less than 3 months. Peripheral blood TCR sequencing and RNA sequencing compared persistent Graves' disease patients with newly diagnosed Graves' disease patients. The study was registered as a clinical trial and conducted in China. TCR sequencing covered approximately 13 persistent and approximately 20 newly diagnosed Graves' disease patients, about 35 samples in total. On the study overall, not on this receptor specifically: Only peripheral blood was studied, because thyroid tissue, the primary lesion, was inaccessible. Sequencing and analysis were restricted to the TCR beta chain. The small sample size was acknowledged by the authors as a limitation that may reduce accuracy. More public clonotypes were shared among persistent patients (about 2,800) than among newly diagnosed patients (just under 1,000). Persistent Graves' disease patients showed lower TCR Shannon entropy and fewer highly expanded clones than newly diagnosed patients, suggesting clonal expansion. Persistent disease showed preferential use of TRBV28, TRBJ1-2 and TRBJ2-5, whereas newly diagnosed disease favored TRBV20-1 and TRBJ2-1.

This clonotype was seen ten or more times. What this receptor recognizes is not known. Base qualities are not at hand, and no much larger clone is one base apart. Preparation of the library involved multiplex PCR. TCRdb lists the instrument as Illumina HiSeq 4000. To build TCR beta libraries, CDR3 regions were amplified by Arm-PCR using iRepertoire HTBI primers. Before sequencing, the PCR products went through gel purification. For the original study's pipeline: Across samples, roughly 60 TRBV and 13 to 15 TRBJ segments were identified and used for gene usage analysis of CDR3 amino acid clonotypes. Filtered high-quality paired reads were merged into contigs using COPE and FqMerger. BLAST was used to align contigs to IMGT TRBV, TRBD and TRBJ reference genes, with CDR3 defined following IMGT. Clonotypes above 0.1% frequency were classified as highly expanded clones. Repertoire diversity was measured by Shannon entropy, and V-J evenness by the Gini coefficient. Clonotypes shared by more than one individual were considered public. The public sequencing data were trimmed at Q25 with fastp and processed into clonotypes with MiXCR by TCRdb, which kept only in-frame beta chains. Every CDR3 protein is listed once, alongside the most common genes and DNA of its rows. These V and J calls originate from TCRdb's pipeline instead of the authors' own analysis. Across this sample there are around 480,000 distinct CDR3 sequences, with approximately 16% seen only once. The ten largest clones represent more than 20% of the sample.

The sample's time point label is to be understood as: newly diagnosed GD, antithyroid drugs for less than 3 months. For both TCR sequencing and RNA sequencing, RNA was extracted from PBMCs in TRIzol. The diagnosis of Graves' disease was made according to American Thyroid Association guidelines. Patients for the study were recruited at an endocrinology department in Xi'an, China. From each patient, approximately 10 milliliters of peripheral blood was collected into an EDTA anticoagulant tube. PBMCs were isolated by Ficoll Paque Plus density gradient separation without further T cell sorting. An Agilent 2100 Bioanalyzer and agarose gel were used to check RNA quality, while a NanoDrop 2000 measured RNA concentration. Including the terminal cysteine and phenylalanine, the CDR3 comprises 14 residues. Of the read, only the CDR3 DNA is kept; its 42 bases are in frame from base 1. From a lookup of the germline V gene (reference sequence), CDR1 and CDR2 are LGHDT and YNNKEL. Trimming costs V 4 bases and J 6 bases, and their ends lie 12 bases apart.

A further study also used this sample, focusing on T cells in Graves' hyperthyroidism and ophthalmopathy. As described in the second report: Graves' hyperthyroidism was defined as stable when no progression to ophthalmopathy occurred over 18 months of follow-up. Hyperthyroidism patients were newly diagnosed, with disease duration under 2 months, and aged 18 to 65 years. Any patient with an uncontrolled infection, another autoimmune disease, pregnancy or lactation was excluded. Diagnoses were established on the basis of clinical symptoms, serum thyroxine and TRAb, thyroid ultrasound, and orbital computed tomography. For the first round of RT-PCR on the TCR CDR3, the HTBI primer set was used together with the Qiagen OneStep RT-PCR kit. Most expanded thyroid clonotypes (frequency above 0.001) were also found in blood, which suggests that blood repertoires may mirror thyroid immune responses. A 13 V-J signature model separated ophthalmopathy from stable hyperthyroidism, with roughly 88% sensitivity and 81.08% specificity in cross-validation and 80%/75% in testing. During validation, the model predicted progression to ophthalmopathy a median of around six months ahead of onset, with around 71% sensitivity and 72.22% specificity. To identify TCR V-J signatures that set the groups apart, the researchers used a discovery cohort of about a hundred patients, made up of approximately 43 with Graves' ophthalmopathy and around 58 with stable Graves' hyperthyroidism. Prospective prediction of ophthalmopathy was tested in an independent validation cohort of 18 to 20 hyperthyroidism patients and around 16 patients who later progressed to ophthalmopathy. The 100 discovery patients were divided at random into training and test sets in a 7:3 ratio. The study also compared thyroid tissue and blood T-cell repertoires from over 5 Graves' hyperthyroidism patients. Following sampling, methimazole starting at 30 mg daily was given to hyperthyroidism patients, and high-dose intravenous methylprednisolone was given to ophthalmopathy patients. A second multiplex PCR round built the libraries, followed by size selection and purification. Sequencing of the libraries was done on an Illumina HiSeq2000 using paired-end 100 bp reads. Raw data were processed with SOAPnuke, discarding reads with adapters, uncalled bases, mean Phred below 15, or no exact constant-primer or identifier match. High-quality paired reads were merged with COPE v1.2.5, and unique nucleotide sequences were defined as clonotypes. MiTCR v1.1 was used to align the clonotypes against IMGT TRBV, TRBD and TRBJ reference segments. The analysis included only V-J combinations with a frequency above 0.0001, which together covered around 99% of the repertoires. A TCS score was defined as the ratio between F50 (clonal expansion) and ExV (chaos), using BLOSUM62-based TCRdist between CDR3 peptides within each V-J. Welch's t-statistics and random forest reduced 500 to 550 V-J features to roughly 13, which were used in a naive Bayes classifier (R e1071). No statistical method was used to set the sample size in advance, and investigators knew the group allocation. The paper reports TCR Vbeta CDR3 sequencing of over 130 peripheral blood samples: under 45 ophthalmopathy, some 80 hyperthyroidism and around 17 progressor patients.

Rearrangement joined TRBV3-1 to TRBJ2-2; the D gene is perhaps TRBD2, on 6 matching bases. The TCR sequence derives from a woman in her forties or fifties with Graves disease. Donor details come from another sample of the same person, matched by shared clones. The specimen was peripheral blood mononuclear cells (PBMCs), collected at new diagnosis, from a patient treated with antithyroid drugs. For the CDR3, the sequence is CASSPRRRAGELFF. The base sequence is TGTGCCAGCAGCCCGCGAAGGAGGGCCGGGGAGCTGTTTTTT.